This T cell receptor beta chain was identified during a study of blood T cell repertoires in COVID-19. Study context: Acute-phase and convalescent COVID-19 samples originated in the United States, Italy and Spain.

V lost 7 bases to trimming and J lost 8 bases, with 21 bases between them. The CDR3 covers 15 residues. Germline loops: CDR1 SGDLS, CDR2 YYNGEE. In the authors' workflow: Amplification of reference gene primers was used by the study to estimate nucleated cell counts. The assay was immunoSEQ multiplex PCR, and TCRdb's table has in-frame clones only and misses some. D and trimming come from the DNA, and the V and J calls and clone size come from that table. The sample shows about 75,000 clones, 90% of them seen only once. The chain is built from TRBV9 and TRBJ1-4; D is perhaps TRBD1 (5 bases). Input material: peripheral blood. This clonotype originated in a human donor in a cohort sampled during active COVID-19. CDR3 region: CASSNSGGRGEKLFF. The CDR3 region has the DNA TGTGCCAGCTCCAATAGCGGGGGAAGGGGAGAAAAACTGTTTTTT.